This TCR beta chain was observed in a study of chemoradiotherapy in HPV16-positive cancers. The germline V and J ends were trimmed by 3 bases and 4 bases, with 13 bases remaining between them. The germline CDR1 and CDR2 sequences are SGDLS and YYNGEE. This CDR3 is 14 amino acids long. This clone counts as large. As yet, its antigen is unknown. Repertoires were generated with immunoSEQ multiplex PCR, while TCRdb's copy carries only in-frame clones and drops some. The sample consists of some 3,000 clones, approximately 86% of them appearing once. Study-wide results and caveats: The functional HPV-specific definition rests on just a couple of HPV16-positive patients. During treatment, candidate HPV-specific clones and E7-related motifs expanded in tumor.

This sample comprised blood, obtained from a patient who underwent chemoradiotherapy. The chain carries TRBV9 and TRBJ1-1; D is uncertain. This clonotype was sampled from a human donor with HPV-associated anogenital cancer. The CDR3 protein is CASSESQYSTEAFF. The CDR3, as DNA: TGTGCCAGCAGCGAATCACAGTATAGCACTGAAGCTTTCTTT.